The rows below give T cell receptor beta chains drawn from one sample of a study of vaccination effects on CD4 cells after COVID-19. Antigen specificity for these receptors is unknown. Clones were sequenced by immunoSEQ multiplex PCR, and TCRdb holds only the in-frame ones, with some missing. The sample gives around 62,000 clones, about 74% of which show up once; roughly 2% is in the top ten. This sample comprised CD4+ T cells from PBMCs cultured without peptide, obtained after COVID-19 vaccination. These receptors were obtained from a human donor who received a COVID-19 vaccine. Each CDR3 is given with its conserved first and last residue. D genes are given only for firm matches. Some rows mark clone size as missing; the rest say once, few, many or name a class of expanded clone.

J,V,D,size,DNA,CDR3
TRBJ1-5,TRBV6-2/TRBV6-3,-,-,TGTGCCAGCAGTTACACAGGGAAGGGCAATCAGCCCCAGCATTTT,CASSYTGKGNQPQHF
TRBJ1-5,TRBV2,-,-,TGTGCCAGCAGGTCCGACAGGAATCAGCCCCAGCATTTT,CASRSDRNQPQHF
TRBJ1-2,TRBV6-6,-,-,TGTGCCAGCAGTTCCGCCCAACTCACTATTGGCTACACCTTC,CASSSAQLTIGYTF
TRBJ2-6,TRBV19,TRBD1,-,TGTGCCAGTAGGGGACAGGGTGCTGGGGCCAACGTCCTGACTTTC,CASRGQGAGANVLTF
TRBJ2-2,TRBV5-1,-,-,TGCGCCAGCGGACTAACAGGGAGCACCGGGGAGCTGTTTTTT,CASGLTGSTGELFF
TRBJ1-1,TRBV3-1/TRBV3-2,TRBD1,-,TGTGCCAGCAGCCATCGTTCGACAGGGGGAGCTGAAGCTTTCTTT,CASSHRSTGGAEAFF
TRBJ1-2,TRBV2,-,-,TGTGCCAGCACACAGGGATTTATCTATGGCTACACCTTC,CASTQGFIYGYTF
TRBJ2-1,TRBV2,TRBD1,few,TGTGCCAGCATAGAGGACAGGTTCTACAATGAGCAGTTCTTC,CASIEDRFYNEQFF
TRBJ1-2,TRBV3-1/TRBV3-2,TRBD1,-,TGTGCCAGCAGCCCGACCTCAGGGGGAGGCTACACCTTC,CASSPTSGGGYTF
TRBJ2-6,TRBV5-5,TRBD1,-,TGTGCCAGCAGCGCCCAGGGGGCGGGGGGGGCCAACGTCCTGACTTTC,CASSAQGAGGANVLTF
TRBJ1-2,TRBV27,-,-,TGTGCCAGCAGTTTAATAACCGGAGGCCGATTAAACTATGGCTACACCTTC,CASSLITGGRLNYGYTF
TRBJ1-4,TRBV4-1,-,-,TGCGCCAGCAGCCCGCTCCGCCTAGTTACTAATGAAAAACTGTTTTTT,CASSPLRLVTNEKLFF
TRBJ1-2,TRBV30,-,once,TGTGCCTGGAGTAGGGGTCACTATGGCTACACCTTC,CAWSRGHYGYTF
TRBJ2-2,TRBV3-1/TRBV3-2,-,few,TGTGCCAGCAGCCAAGCGCTCAGATTTGGAAACACCGGGGAGCTGTTTTTT,CASSQALRFGNTGELFF
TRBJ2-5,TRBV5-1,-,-,TGCGCCAGCAGCTTGGAGAGGGGGCAAGAGACCCAGTACTTC,CASSLERGQETQYF
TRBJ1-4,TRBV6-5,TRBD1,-,TGTGCCAGCAGCTCGGACAGGGCGGAGGAACTGTTTTTT,CASSSDRAEELFF
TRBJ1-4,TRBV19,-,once,TGTGCCAGTAGTATATGGCAGCTTAATGAAAAACTGTTTTTT,CASSIWQLNEKLFF
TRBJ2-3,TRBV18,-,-,TGTGCCAGCTCATTGGCTGCAGGGGAGTCGGATACGCAGTATTTT,CASSLAAGESDTQYF
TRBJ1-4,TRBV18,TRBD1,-,TGTGCCAGCTCACCAAACCCACCAGGGGGCGGCGAAAAACTGTTTTTT,CASSPNPPGGGEKLFF
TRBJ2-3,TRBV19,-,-,TGTGCCAGTAGTATTGGGAGGGGGCCAGATACGCAGTATTTT,CASSIGRGPDTQYF
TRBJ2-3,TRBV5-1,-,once,TGCGCCAGCAGGCAAAGTCCTAGCACAGATACGCAGTATTTT,CASRQSPSTDTQYF
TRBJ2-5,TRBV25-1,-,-,TGTGCCAGCAGTGAGGTGAATAAAGAGACCCAGTACTTC,CASSEVNKETQYF
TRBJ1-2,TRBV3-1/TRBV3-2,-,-,TGTGCCAGCAGACTGACAGACAACTATGGCTACACCTTC,CASRLTDNYGYTF
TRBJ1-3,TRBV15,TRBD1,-,TGTGCCACCAGCAGACCTGGGACAGGGGCAAAGAACACCATATATTTT,CATSRPGTGAKNTIYF
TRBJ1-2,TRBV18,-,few,TGTGCCAGCTCGCAAACAGGGATCTATGGCTACACCTTC,CASSQTGIYGYTF
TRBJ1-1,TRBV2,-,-,TGTGCCAGCAAGCGTAGGGTTGAAAATGAAGCTTTCTTT,CASKRRVENEAFF
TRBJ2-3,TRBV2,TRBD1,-,TGTGCCAGCAGTAAACAGGGGGCTGAAGATACGCAGTATTTT,CASSKQGAEDTQYF
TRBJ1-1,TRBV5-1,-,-,TGCGCCAGCAGCTTCACCGGGGCGGTTGAAGCTTTCTTT,CASSFTGAVEAFF
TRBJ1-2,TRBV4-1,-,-,TGCGCCAGCAGCCAAGAAGGGCAGGGAGATGGCTACACCTTC,CASSQEGQGDGYTF